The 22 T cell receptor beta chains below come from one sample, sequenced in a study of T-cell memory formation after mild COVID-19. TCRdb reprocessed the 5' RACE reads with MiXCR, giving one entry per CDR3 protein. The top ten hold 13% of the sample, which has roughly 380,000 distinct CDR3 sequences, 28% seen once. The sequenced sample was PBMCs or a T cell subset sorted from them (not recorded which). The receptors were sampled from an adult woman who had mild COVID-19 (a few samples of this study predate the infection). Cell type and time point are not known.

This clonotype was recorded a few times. CDR3 nucleotides: TGTGCCAGCAGTTCCGACTGGCGGGAGGGCGGGGAGCTGTTTTTT. This gives the protein CASSSDWREGGELFF. The genes are TRBV12-3 or TRBV12-4 and TRBJ2-2; 9 positions agree with TRBD2. With 4 bases clipped from V and 7 bases from J, the junction kept 7 bases outside the gene matches. This CDR3 comprises 15 residues.

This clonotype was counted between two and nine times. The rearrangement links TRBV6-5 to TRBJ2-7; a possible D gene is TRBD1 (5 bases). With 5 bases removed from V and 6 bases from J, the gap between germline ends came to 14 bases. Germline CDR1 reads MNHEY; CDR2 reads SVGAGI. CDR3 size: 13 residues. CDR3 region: CASSGAARGEQYF. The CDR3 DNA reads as TGTGCCAGCAGTGGGGCAGCTAGGGGCGAGCAGTACTTC.

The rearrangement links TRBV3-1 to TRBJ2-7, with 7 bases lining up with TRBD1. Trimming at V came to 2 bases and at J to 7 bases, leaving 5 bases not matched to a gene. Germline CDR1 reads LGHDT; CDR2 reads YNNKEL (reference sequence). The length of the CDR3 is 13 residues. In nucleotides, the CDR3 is TGTGCCAGCAGCCAAAAGGGGGCGAGGGAGCAGTACTTC. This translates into CASSQKGAREQYF.

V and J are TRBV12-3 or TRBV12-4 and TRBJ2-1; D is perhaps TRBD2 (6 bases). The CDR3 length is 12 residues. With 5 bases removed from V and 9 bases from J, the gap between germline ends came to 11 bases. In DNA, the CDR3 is TGTGCCAGCAGTCCAAGTAGCGGTGAGCAGTTCTTC. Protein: CASSPSSGEQFF.

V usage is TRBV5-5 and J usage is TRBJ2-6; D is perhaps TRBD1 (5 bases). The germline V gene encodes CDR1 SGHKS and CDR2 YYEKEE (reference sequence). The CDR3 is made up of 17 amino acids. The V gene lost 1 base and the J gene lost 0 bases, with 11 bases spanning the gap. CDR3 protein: CASSLTGSSSGANVLTF. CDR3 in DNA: TGTGCCAGCAGCTTGACAGGTTCTAGCTCTGGGGCCAACGTCCTGACTTTC.

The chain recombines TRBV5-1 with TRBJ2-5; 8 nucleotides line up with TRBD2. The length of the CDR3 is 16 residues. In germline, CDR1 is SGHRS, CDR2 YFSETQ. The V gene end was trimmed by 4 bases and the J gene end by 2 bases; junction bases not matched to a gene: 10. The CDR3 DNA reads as TGCGCCAGCAGCCCGGGGGCGGGAGGCTCGCAAGAGACCCAGTACTTC. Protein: CASSPGAGGSQETQYF.

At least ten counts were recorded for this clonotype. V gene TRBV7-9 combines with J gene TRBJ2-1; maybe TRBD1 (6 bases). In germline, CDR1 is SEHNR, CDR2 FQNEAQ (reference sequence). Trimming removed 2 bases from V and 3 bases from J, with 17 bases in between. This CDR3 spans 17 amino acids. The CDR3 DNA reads TGTGCCAGCAGCTTAACCGGGACAAGGGGATTCTACAATGAGCAGTTCTTC. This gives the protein CASSLTGTRGFYNEQFF.

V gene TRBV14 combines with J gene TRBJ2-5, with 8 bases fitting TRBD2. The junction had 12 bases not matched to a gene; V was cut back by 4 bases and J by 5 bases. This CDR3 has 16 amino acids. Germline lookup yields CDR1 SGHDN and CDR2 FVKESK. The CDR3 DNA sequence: TGTGCCAGCAGCCCAACTTGGGGACTAGTGTCGGAGACCCAGTACTTC. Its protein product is CASSPTWGLVSETQYF.

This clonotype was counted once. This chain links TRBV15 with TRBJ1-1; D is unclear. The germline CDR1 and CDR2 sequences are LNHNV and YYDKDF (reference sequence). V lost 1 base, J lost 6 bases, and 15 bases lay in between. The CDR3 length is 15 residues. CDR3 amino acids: CATSRVPRRDAEAFF. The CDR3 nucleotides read TGTGCCACCAGCAGAGTACCCCGAAGGGATGCTGAAGCTTTCTTT.

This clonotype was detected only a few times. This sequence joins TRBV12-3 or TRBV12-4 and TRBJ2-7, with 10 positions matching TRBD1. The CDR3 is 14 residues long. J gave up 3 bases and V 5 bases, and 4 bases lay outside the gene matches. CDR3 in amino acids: CASSTRTGGYEQYF. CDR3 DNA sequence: TGTGCCAGCAGTACGAGGACAGGGGGCTACGAGCAGTACTTC.

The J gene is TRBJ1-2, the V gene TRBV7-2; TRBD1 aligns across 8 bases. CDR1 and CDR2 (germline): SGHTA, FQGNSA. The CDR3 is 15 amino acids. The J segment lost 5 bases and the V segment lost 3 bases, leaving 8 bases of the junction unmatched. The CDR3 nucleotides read TGTGCCAGCAGCTTCGACAGGGGAGTATTGTATGGCTACACCTTC. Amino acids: CASSFDRGVLYGYTF.

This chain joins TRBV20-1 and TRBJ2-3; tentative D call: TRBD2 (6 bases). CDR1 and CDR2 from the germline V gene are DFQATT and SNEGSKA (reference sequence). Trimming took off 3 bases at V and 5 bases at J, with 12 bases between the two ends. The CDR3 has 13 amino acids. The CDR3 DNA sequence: TGCAGTGCTAGCTCGGACTACGAAGATACGCAGTATTTT. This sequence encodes CSASSDYEDTQYF.

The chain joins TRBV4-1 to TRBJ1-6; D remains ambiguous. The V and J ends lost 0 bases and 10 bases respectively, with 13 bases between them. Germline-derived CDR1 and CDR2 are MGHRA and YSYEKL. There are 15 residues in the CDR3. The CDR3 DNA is TGCGCCAGCAGCCAAGAGACGCCCCAAGGATCACCCCTCCACTTT. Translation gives CASSQETPQGSPLHF.

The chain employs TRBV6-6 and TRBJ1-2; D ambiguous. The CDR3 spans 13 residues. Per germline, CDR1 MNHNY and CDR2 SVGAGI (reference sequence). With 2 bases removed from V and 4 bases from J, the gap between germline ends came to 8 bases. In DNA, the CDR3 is TGTGCCAGCAGTTACCGCGGGCTCTATGGCTACACCTTC. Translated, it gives CASSYRGLYGYTF.

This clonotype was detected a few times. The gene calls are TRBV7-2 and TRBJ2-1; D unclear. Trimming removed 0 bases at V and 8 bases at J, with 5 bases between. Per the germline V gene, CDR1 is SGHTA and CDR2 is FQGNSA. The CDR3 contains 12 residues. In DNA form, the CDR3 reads TGTGCCAGCAGCTTAGCCCGGTATGAGCAGTTCTTC. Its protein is CASSLARYEQFF.

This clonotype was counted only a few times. The CDR3 spells CASSFGQGGEPQHF. CDR3 nucleotide sequence: TGTGCCAGCAGTTTTGGACAGGGTGGTGAACCCCAGCATTTT. The chain employs TRBV27 and TRBJ1-5, with TRBD1 matching 8 bases. Looked up from germline, CDR1 is MNHEY and CDR2 is SMNVEV (reference sequence). The CDR3 covers 14 residues. V trimming: 3 bases; J trimming: 10 bases; junction bases outside the gene matches: 8.

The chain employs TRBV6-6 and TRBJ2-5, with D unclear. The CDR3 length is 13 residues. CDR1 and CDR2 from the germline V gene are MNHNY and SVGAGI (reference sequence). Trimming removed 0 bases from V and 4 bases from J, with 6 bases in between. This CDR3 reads CASSYSLRETQYF. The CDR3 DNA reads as TGTGCCAGCAGTTACTCGTTGCGAGAGACCCAGTACTTC.

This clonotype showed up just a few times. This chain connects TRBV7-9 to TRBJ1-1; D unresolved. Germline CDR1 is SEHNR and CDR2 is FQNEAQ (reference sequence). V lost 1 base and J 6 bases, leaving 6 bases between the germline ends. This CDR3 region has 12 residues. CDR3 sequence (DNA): TGTGCCAGCAGCTTAGAACGGTCTGAAGCTTTCTTT. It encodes CASSLERSEAFF.

This CDR3 is CASSRTGLDTQYF. The CDR3 nucleotides read TGTGCCAGCAGCCGCACAGGGCTAGATACGCAGTATTTT. The J gene is TRBJ2-3, the V gene TRBV6-2 or TRBV6-3; a possible D gene is TRBD1 (6 bases). Germline assignment: CDR1 MNHEY and CDR2 SVGEGT. This CDR3 spans 13 amino acids. V was clipped by 6 bases and J by 5 bases, with 12 bases between them.

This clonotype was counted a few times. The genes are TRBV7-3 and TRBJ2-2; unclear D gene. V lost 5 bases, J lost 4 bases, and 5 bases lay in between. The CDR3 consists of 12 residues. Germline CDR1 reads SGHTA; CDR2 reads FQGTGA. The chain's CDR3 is CASSPITGELFF. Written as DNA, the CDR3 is TGTGCCAGCAGCCCAATCACCGGGGAGCTGTTTTTT.

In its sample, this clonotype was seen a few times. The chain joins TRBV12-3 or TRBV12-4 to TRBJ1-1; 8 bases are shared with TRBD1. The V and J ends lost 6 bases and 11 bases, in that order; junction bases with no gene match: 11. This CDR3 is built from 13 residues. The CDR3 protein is CASSPDRGPKAFF. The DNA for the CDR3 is TGTGCCAGCAGCCCCGACAGGGGCCCAAAGGCTTTCTTT.

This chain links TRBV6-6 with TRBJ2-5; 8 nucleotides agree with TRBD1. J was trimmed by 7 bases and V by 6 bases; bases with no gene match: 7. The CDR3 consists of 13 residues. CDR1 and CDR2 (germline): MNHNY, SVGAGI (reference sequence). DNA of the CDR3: TGTGCCAGCAGGGGACAGGTGTTTGGGACCCAGTACTTC. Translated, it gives CASRGQVFGTQYF.